A selection of T cell receptor beta chains follows, all from one sample in a study of shared clonotypes between healthy human individuals. TCRdb's table, derived via immunoSEQ multiplex PCR, lists solely in-frame clones and lacks some. The sample consists of 2 million to 3 million clones, 80% to 95% of them appearing once. The sequenced sample consisted of naive CD4+ T cells from PBMCs. The receptor set was obtained from a man aged 18 to 30 in good health. Some clones in this sample may be carry-over from other donors' samples. CDR3s include the opening cysteine and the closing phenylalanine or tryptophan. The D gene is left open where the match is weak. Only part of the rows carry a size: once, few, many, or a class if the clone is expanded.

cdr3_aa,cdr3_nt,v_call,d_call,j_call,clone_size
CASSPGGGRNEKLFF,TGTGCCAGTAGTCCCGGGGGGGGACGAAATGAAAAACTGTTTTTT,TRBV19,.,TRBJ1-4,.
CASSIEGNQPQHF,TGTGCCAGTAGTATAGAAGGAAATCAGCCCCAGCATTTT,TRBV19,.,TRBJ1-5,.
CASSLGGLAGGSTDTQYF,TGCGCCAGCAGCTTGGGTGGACTAGCGGGAGGTAGCACAGATACGCAGTATTTT,TRBV5-1,TRBD2,TRBJ2-3,.
CASSRVGGALGYGYTF,TGTGCCAGCAGTCGCGTGGGGGGGGCGCTCGGCTATGGCTACACCTTC,TRBV28,.,TRBJ1-2,once
CASSARVDTQYF,TGTGCCAGCAGTGCCCGGGTAGATACGCAGTATTTT,TRBV6-1,.,TRBJ2-3,.
CASSGQGANEKLFF,TGTGCCAGCAGCGGGCAGGGGGCAAATGAAAAACTGTTTTTT,TRBV6-1,TRBD1,TRBJ1-4,once
CASSLGLAGGYEQYF,TGCGCCAGCAGCCTGGGACTAGCGGGAGGTTACGAGCAGTACTTC,TRBV4-1,TRBD2,TRBJ2-7,.
CASRDRDSYEQYF,TGTGCCAGCCGGGACAGGGATTCCTACGAGCAGTACTTC,TRBV27,TRBD1,TRBJ2-7,.
CASSANRGDTQYF,TGTGCCAGCAGCGCTAACAGGGGTGATACGCAGTATTTT,TRBV7-3,TRBD1,TRBJ2-3,.
CASSPTLGTDTQYF,TGTGCCAGCAGCCCAACCTTGGGCACAGATACGCAGTATTTT,TRBV7-9,.,TRBJ2-3,.
CASSPRTGGGETQYF,TGTGCCAGCAGCCCAAGGACAGGAGGAGGGGAGACCCAGTACTTC,TRBV7-3,.,TRBJ2-5,.
CASSVGTSAGGTDTQYF,TGTGCCAGCAGCGTGGGCACTAGTGCGGGAGGCACAGATACGCAGTATTTT,TRBV9,TRBD2,TRBJ2-3,.
CASRTDKYEQYF,TGTGCCAGCAGGACCGACAAATACGAGCAGTACTTC,TRBV2,.,TRBJ2-7,.
CASSKGGLPYNEQFF,TGTGCCAGCAGCAAGGGCGGGCTACCCTACAATGAGCAGTTCTTC,TRBV9,.,TRBJ2-1,.
CASSLSYNEQFF,TGTGCCAGCAGTCTAAGCTACAATGAGCAGTTCTTC,TRBV28,.,TRBJ2-1,.
CASSEGLLGNQPQHF,TGTGCCAGCAGTGAGGGACTCCTGGGAAATCAGCCCCAGCATTTT,TRBV6-1,.,TRBJ1-5,.
CASRIGTSGNNEQFF,TGTGCCAGCAGAATCGGGACTAGCGGGAACAATGAGCAGTTCTTC,TRBV28,TRBD2,TRBJ2-1,once
CASSLGTSGRRGETQYF,TGCGCCAGCAGCTTGGGAACTAGCGGGAGGAGGGGAGAGACCCAGTACTTC,TRBV5-1,TRBD2,TRBJ2-5,.
CAISSPTGTGDTDTQYF,TGTGCCATCAGTTCTCCAACCGGGACAGGGGACACAGATACGCAGTATTTT,TRBV10-3,TRBD1,TRBJ2-3,.
CASSLGLAGGGEQFF,TGTGCCAGCAGCTTAGGACTAGCGGGAGGGGGTGAGCAGTTCTTC,TRBV7-3,TRBD2,TRBJ2-1,.
CASSPYTGNYGYTF,TGTGCCAGCAGCCCCTACACAGGGAACTATGGCTACACCTTC,TRBV5-6,.,TRBJ1-2,.
CASRGAGGNQPQHF,TGTGCCAGCAGAGGGGCAGGAGGAAATCAGCCCCAGCATTTT,TRBV28,.,TRBJ1-5,.
CASSVGQGQAETQYF,TGCGCCAGCAGCGTAGGACAGGGACAGGCTGAGACCCAGTACTTC,TRBV5-1,TRBD1,TRBJ2-5,.
CASSYLQGGQPQHF,TGTGCCAGCAGTTACCTCCAGGGGGGTCAGCCCCAGCATTTT,TRBV6-5,TRBD1,TRBJ1-5,.
CASSPVTNTEAFF,TGTGCCAGCAGCCCCGTCACAAACACTGAAGCTTTCTTT,TRBV7-9,.,TRBJ1-1,.
CASSVRQGAYNEQFF,TGTGCCAGCAGTGTCAGACAGGGGGCGTACAATGAGCAGTTCTTC,TRBV6-4,TRBD1,TRBJ2-1,.
CASSSRPRGALTDGYTF,TGTGCCAGCAGCTCCAGACCGAGAGGGGCCCTTACGGACGGCTACACCTTC,TRBV7-2,.,TRBJ1-2,.
CASSPTGGLTQHF,TGTGCCAGCAGCCCCACGGGAGGGTTGACCCAGCATTTT,TRBV7-6,.,TRBJ1-5,few
CASSPAGVSEQFF,TGTGCCAGCAGCCCAGCGGGAGTAAGTGAGCAGTTCTTC,TRBV11-2,TRBD2,TRBJ2-1,once
CASTSRGGDTEAFF,TGCGCCAGTACATCCCGGGGAGGGGACACTGAAGCTTTCTTT,TRBV5-1,.,TRBJ1-1,once
CASSQATGGAHGYTF,TGCGCCAGCAGCCAAGCCACGGGGGGGGCGCATGGCTACACCTTC,TRBV4-3,.,TRBJ1-2,.
CASSIRTGVSNQPQHF,TGTGCCAGTAGTATAAGGACCGGGGTGAGCAATCAGCCCCAGCATTTT,TRBV19,.,TRBJ1-5,.
CASSGSGGYEQYF,TGCGCCAGCAGCGGCTCCGGCGGCTACGAGCAGTACTTC,TRBV5-1,.,TRBJ2-7,.
CASSETGGRYEQYF,TGCGCCAGCAGTGAGACGGGAGGGAGGTACGAGCAGTACTTC,TRBV10-2,TRBD2,TRBJ2-7,once
CASRTFLRGRPYNEQFF,TGTGCCAGCAGGACTTTTCTGCGGGGGCGCCCCTACAATGAGCAGTTCTTC,TRBV27,.,TRBJ2-1,.
CASSGQGSGDYEQYF,TGTGCCAGCAGTGGACAGGGGTCAGGGGATTACGAGCAGTACTTC,TRBV2,TRBD1,TRBJ2-7,.
CASSLGGAKGIFGGYTF,TGTGCCAGCAGTTTGGGGGGCGCGAAGGGGATTTTTGGTGGCTACACCTTC,TRBV28,.,TRBJ1-2,.
CASSLGASGETQYF,TGTGCCAGCAGCTTAGGGGCTTCGGGAGAGACCCAGTACTTC,TRBV7-3,.,TRBJ2-5,.
CASSSTGEGSSEQYF,TGTGCCAGCAGTTCAACAGGGGAGGGCTCCAGCGAGCAGTACTTC,TRBV28,.,TRBJ2-7,.
CASSQTAGNTIYF,TGTGCCAGCAGCCAAACAGCAGGAAACACCATATATTTT,TRBV14,.,TRBJ1-3,.
CAISAERAKNIQYF,TGTGCCATCAGTGCTGAGAGAGCCAAAAACATTCAGTACTTC,TRBV10-3,.,TRBJ2-4,.
CASSLVVSGELFF,TGTGCCAGCAGCTTAGTGGTATCCGGGGAGCTGTTTTTT,TRBV13,.,TRBJ2-2,.
CASSFVRDSFSYEQYF,TGTGCCAGCAGCTTCGTTCGGGACAGCTTCTCCTACGAGCAGTACTTC,TRBV5-4,TRBD1,TRBJ2-7,.
CASSSALGGMNTEAFF,TGTGCCAGCAGTTCGGCTCTCGGGGGCATGAACACTGAAGCTTTCTTT,TRBV28,.,TRBJ1-1,.
CASRALADEQFF,TGTGCCAGCAGAGCTCTAGCAGATGAGCAGTTCTTC,TRBV2,.,TRBJ2-1,.
CASSDGAGPTQETQYF,TGCGCCAGCAGTGATGGTGCAGGGCCTACGCAAGAGACCCAGTACTTC,TRBV10-1,.,TRBJ2-5,.
CASSYSGVLYNEQFF,TGTGCCAGCAGTTACTCGGGGGTCCTCTACAATGAGCAGTTCTTC,TRBV6-6,.,TRBJ2-1,.
CAWSQVGYEQYF,TGTGCCTGGAGCCAGGTAGGGTACGAGCAGTACTTC,TRBV30,.,TRBJ2-7,.
CASSDLAGTDTQYF,TGCGCCAGCAGCGACCTGGCGGGGACAGATACGCAGTATTTT,TRBV5-1,.,TRBJ2-3,.
CAISPGTSGRGEQFF,TGTGCCATCAGTCCCGGGACTAGCGGGAGGGGTGAGCAGTTCTTC,TRBV10-3,TRBD2,TRBJ2-1,.
CASSDTGLSGYTF,TGTGCCAGCAGCGATACAGGGCTAAGTGGCTACACCTTC,TRBV11-2,.,TRBJ1-2,.
CASKGTLSNQPQHF,TGTGCCAGCAAAGGGACCCTTAGCAATCAGCCCCAGCATTTT,TRBV2,.,TRBJ1-5,.
CARGKIEARNQETQYF,TGTGCCAGGGGGAAAATCGAAGCCAGGAATCAAGAGACCCAGTACTTC,TRBV6-4,.,TRBJ2-5,.
CSASIRETQYF,TGCAGTGCTAGCATCAGGGAGACCCAGTACTTC,TRBV20-1,.,TRBJ2-5,.
CASSSGTAPGETQYF,TGCGCCAGCAGCTCCGGGACTGCCCCTGGGGAGACCCAGTACTTC,TRBV5-1,.,TRBJ2-5,.